A single sample is the source of the 20 T cell receptor beta chains below, sequenced in a study of blood T cell repertoires in COVID-19. Some clones are missing from TCRdb's copy, which holds only in-frame ones; the method was immunoSEQ multiplex PCR. The data show some 250,000 clones, about 73% seen once. The sequencing sample was made of peripheral blood. The receptors stem from a woman at least 80 years old with acute or convalescent COVID-19.

This chain joins TRBV2 and TRBJ1-2, with D possibly TRBD1 on 5 matching bases. In germline, CDR1 is SNHLY, CDR2 FYNNEI. The CDR3 totals 13 residues. V was cut by 4 bases and J by 7 bases, with 13 bases left in between. In DNA form, the CDR3 reads TGTGCCAGCAGTGTCATGGGGGGTGCTGGCTACACCTTC. Translating gives CASSVMGGAGYTF.

This chain links TRBV25-1 with TRBJ1-3, with 10 positions matching TRBD1. Trimming removed 7 bases from V and 3 bases from J; junction bases left unmatched: 12. Per germline, CDR1 MGHDK and CDR2 SYGVNS. CDR3 length: 17 residues. The CDR3 sequence is CASKGDRGKRGGNTIYF. CDR3 nucleotide sequence: TGTGCCAGCAAGGGGGACAGGGGAAAACGCGGTGGAAACACCATATATTTT.

The V call is TRBV20-1, the J call TRBJ1-6, with 9 positions matching TRBD1. Germline assignment: CDR1 DFQATT and CDR2 SNEGSKA (reference sequence). Trimming removed 3 bases from V and 17 bases from J; junction bases left unmatched: 5. The CDR3 extends over 11 amino acids. CDR3 residues: CSARDRDRVHF. The CDR3 coding sequence is TGCAGTGCTAGGGACCGGGACAGGGTCCACTTT.

V is TRBV6-5 and J is TRBJ1-5, with TRBD1 as a possible D gene (5 bases). The V gene's germline CDR1 is MNHEY and CDR2 SVGAGI. V lost 8 bases to trimming and J lost 1 base, with 15 bases between them. CDR3 length: 15 residues. Written as DNA, the CDR3 is TGTGCCAGCGGGAAACAGGTCCAGAGCAATCAGCCCCAGCATTTT. Translation gives CASGKQVQSNQPQHF.

The chain employs TRBV9 and TRBJ1-2; no firm D call. The CDR3 spans 16 residues. Germline V CDR1 and CDR2: SGDLS, YYNGEE. V was clipped by 4 bases and J by 7 bases, with 23 bases between them. The CDR3 region has the DNA TGTGCCAGCAGCCGAGCTAATCCCCTCCTAAAGAGTGGCTACACCTTC. It encodes CASSRANPLLKSGYTF.

This chain uses TRBV2 with TRBJ2-2; 11 bases match TRBD2. J gave up 4 bases and V 8 bases, and 6 bases lay outside the gene matches. The V gene's germline CDR1 is SNHLY and CDR2 FYNNEI. The CDR3 contains 15 residues. For the CDR3, the DNA is TGTGCCAGCCGTACTAGCGGGAGTCCCACCGGGGAGCTGTTTTTT. Its protein is CASRTSGSPTGELFF.

A few counts support this clone. The CDR3 region has the DNA TGCAGTACGTCGAGGGATGAGCAGTTCTTC. This gives the protein CSTSRDEQFF. The V and J genes are TRBV20-1 and TRBJ2-1, with a possible D match to TRBD2 (5 bases). The length of the CDR3 is 10 residues. The V end was cut by 8 bases, the J end by 8 bases, with 10 bases between. CDR1 and CDR2 from the germline V gene are DFQATT and SNEGSKA (reference sequence).

J is TRBJ2-1 and V is TRBV2; tentatively, D is TRBD2 (6 bases). This CDR3 contains 13 residues. Between the trimmed V and J ends, which lost 6 bases and 4 bases, there was a span of 10 bases. Germline CDR1 is SNHLY and CDR2 is FYNNEI. CDR3 region: CASREGRYNEQFF. In nucleotides, the CDR3 is TGTGCCAGCAGGGAGGGCCGTTACAATGAGCAGTTCTTC.

By its share, this clone is medium-sized. This chain links TRBV2 with TRBJ1-2; no clear D. V was pared by 10 bases and J by 7 bases, with 16 bases between. The CDR3 is 12 amino acids. Germline CDR1 is SNHLY and CDR2 is FYNNEI. CDR3 nucleotide sequence: TGTGCCACCACCGGACCGGAGGTTGGCTACACCTTC. Translated, it gives CATTGPEVGYTF.

The table lists this clone with many counts. This sequence joins TRBV6-2 or TRBV6-3 and TRBJ1-2, with D perhaps matching TRBD1 (5 bases). The CDR3 is 17 residues long. V was clipped by 2 bases and J by 0 bases, with 16 bases between them. Germline assignment: CDR1 MNHEY and CDR2 SVGEGT. CDR3 DNA sequence: TGTGCCAGCAGTTACGGGGCAACCATAGGAGCTAACTATGGCTACACCTTC. This encodes CASSYGATIGANYGYTF.

The chain employs TRBV7-6 and TRBJ2-6; D is possibly TRBD2 (5 bases). Trimming took off 5 bases at V and 4 bases at J, with 12 bases between the two ends. The CDR3 runs 15 residues. CDR1 SGHVS and CDR2 FNYEAQ come from the germline V gene. The CDR3 sequence: CASSPGMRGANVLTF. CDR3 DNA sequence: TGTGCCAGCAGCCCCGGGATGAGAGGGGCCAACGTCCTGACTTTC.

The gene calls are TRBV19 and TRBJ2-4; TRBD2 matches 9 bases. The CDR3 runs 15 residues. The V segment lost 9 bases and the J segment 0 bases; nucleotides outside the gene matches: 6. The germline V gene encodes CDR1 LNHDA and CDR2 SQIVND (reference sequence). The CDR3 nucleotides read TGTGCCAGCCAAAGCGGGGGGATAGCCAAAAACATTCAGTACTTC. It translates to CASQSGGIAKNIQYF. Together with reference TRBV19 and TRBJ2-4, the CDR3 gives the full variable domain: DGGITQSPKYLFRKEGQNVTLSCEQNLNHDAMYWYRQDPGQGLRLIYYSQIVNDFQKGDIAEGYSVSREKKESFPLTVTSAQKNPTAFYLCASQSGGIAKNIQYFGAGTRLSVL.

In this sample, this clone turned up once. The chain links TRBV5-1 to TRBJ1-4; 9 bases fit TRBD1. J was trimmed by 7 bases and V by 0 bases; bases with no gene match: 10. CDR3 length: 17 amino acids. CDR1 is SGHRS, CDR2 YFSETQ, per germline. The chain's CDR3 is CASSLAKGQGRLEKLFF. The CDR3, as DNA: TGCGCCAGCAGCTTGGCCAAAGGACAGGGGAGACTTGAAAAACTGTTTTTT.

This chain uses TRBV7-8 with TRBJ2-1, with D maybe TRBD1 (6 bases). Trimming left V 4 bases short and J 5 bases short, with 12 bases between. The germline V gene encodes CDR1 SGHVS and CDR2 FQNEAQ. The CDR3 runs 14 residues. DNA for the CDR3: TGTGCCAGCAGCTCCTGGACAGAGGACAATGAGCAGTTCTTC. It yields the protein CASSSWTEDNEQFF.

J is TRBJ1-2 and V is TRBV6-5; D gene uncertain. With 6 bases removed from V and 4 bases from J, the gap between germline ends came to 15 bases. CDR1 is MNHEY, CDR2 SVGAGI, per germline. This CDR3 has 14 amino acids. This CDR3 is CASRRAASRYGYTF. CDR3 bases: TGTGCCAGCAGGCGGGCGGCGAGCCGCTATGGCTACACCTTC.

The V gene is TRBV5-8, the J gene TRBJ1-2; no clear D gene. The germline gives CDR1 SGHTS, CDR2 YDEGEE. Trimming removed 7 bases from V and 5 bases from J, with 12 bases in between. This CDR3 is 12 amino acids long. Here the CDR3 DNA reads TGTGCCAGCCGCGACAACTTTTATGGCTACACCTTC. Its translation: CASRDNFYGYTF.

The CDR3 DNA reads TGTGCCAGCAGTTACGGGGGGGGGCTGCGGAATGAGCAGTTCTTC. The encoded protein is CASSYGGGLRNEQFF. The gene calls are TRBV6-5 and TRBJ2-1; perhaps TRBD2 as D (7 bases). Germline CDR1 and CDR2: MNHEY and SVGAGI. The CDR3 runs to 15 residues. V lost 2 bases, J lost 7 bases, and 15 bases lay in between.

The genes are TRBV4-1 and TRBJ2-5; no reliable D call. V was cut by 1 base and J by 2 bases, with 11 bases left in between. The V gene's germline CDR1 is MGHRA and CDR2 YSYEKL. This CDR3 is built from 15 residues. The DNA of the CDR3 is TGCGCCAGCAGCCAAGTCTACTCCCCGCAAGAGACCCAGTACTTC. This translates into CASSQVYSPQETQYF.

The chain is built from TRBV6-4 and TRBJ2-7, with 7 bases that match TRBD2. This CDR3 is 15 amino acids long. J gave up 2 bases and V 7 bases, and 11 bases lay outside the gene matches. The germline CDR1 and CDR2 sequences are MRHNA and SNTAGT. The CDR3 DNA follows: TGTGCCAGCATGAGGGGAGGGTCGGGGACCTACGAGCAGTACTTC. Protein sequence: CASMRGGSGTYEQYF.

The chain is built from TRBV7-2 and TRBJ2-7, with 8 bases fitting TRBD2. Trimming took 5 bases from V and 2 from J; bases not matched to a gene: 8. CDR3 size: 15 residues. CDR1 is SGHTA and CDR2 is FQGNSA in the germline V gene. CDR3 sequence (DNA): TGTGCCAGCAGCCTCCAGACTAGCGAAACCTACGAGCAGTACTTC. Protein sequence: CASSLQTSETYEQYF.